A selection of T cell receptor beta chains follows, all from one sample in a study of CD8+ T cells in alopecia areata. Clones were sequenced by immunoSEQ multiplex PCR, and TCRdb holds only the in-frame ones, with some missing. The profile covers about 98,000 clones, with under 45% appearing a single time and 0.7% to 0.95% taken by the ten largest. The sample consisted of CD4+ T cells sorted from blood. These receptors were obtained from a human donor with alopecia areata. The CDR3 runs from the conserved cysteine through the conserved F or W. The order of the fields is CDR3 protein, CDR3 DNA, clone size, V gene, J gene, D gene. A D gene is named only where the DNA matches it firmly. Not every row has a clone size; where given, it reads once, few, many or a size class.

CDR3 protein: CASSATLAGVGETQYF; CDR3 DNA: TGTGCCAGCAGCGCCACCCTAGCGGGAGTTGGGGAGACCCAGTACTTC; clone size: few; V gene: TRBV2; J gene: TRBJ2-5; D gene: TRBD2
CDR3 protein: CSVARDRDLPYEQYF; CDR3 DNA: TGCAGCGTTGCCCGGGACAGGGACCTTCCCTACGAGCAGTACTTC; clone size: few; V gene: TRBV29-1; J gene: TRBJ2-7; D gene: TRBD1
CDR3 protein: CASSLELPSGSGETQYF; CDR3 DNA: TGCGCCAGCAGCTTGGAACTTCCCAGCGGGAGTGGCGAGACCCAGTACTTC; clone size: .; V gene: TRBV5-1; J gene: TRBJ2-5; D gene: TRBD2
CDR3 protein: CASSGLGYEQYF; CDR3 DNA: TGCGCCAGCAGTGGACTAGGGTACGAGCAGTACTTC; clone size: .; V gene: TRBV5-1; J gene: TRBJ2-7; D gene: TRBD2
CDR3 protein: CASSLTGGGGTDTQYF; CDR3 DNA: TGTGCCAGCAGCCTCACAGGTGGCGGCGGGACAGATACGCAGTATTTT; clone size: .; V gene: TRBV27; J gene: TRBJ2-3; D gene: .
CDR3 protein: CASSSRDLGGNEQFF; CDR3 DNA: TGTGCCAGCAGCTCCCGGGACCTTGGAGGCAATGAGCAGTTCTTC; clone size: .; V gene: TRBV11-2; J gene: TRBJ2-1; D gene: .
CDR3 protein: CASSQDGGDTEAFF; CDR3 DNA: TGCGCCAGCAGCCAAGATGGGGGCGACACTGAAGCTTTCTTT; clone size: .; V gene: TRBV4-3; J gene: TRBJ1-1; D gene: .
CDR3 protein: CSVQVYSNQPQHF; CDR3 DNA: TGCAGCGTCCAAGTTTATAGCAATCAGCCCCAGCATTTT; clone size: .; V gene: TRBV29-1; J gene: TRBJ1-5; D gene: .
CDR3 protein: CASSLDRDLAFF; CDR3 DNA: TGTGCCAGCAGCTTGGACAGGGATTTGGCTTTCTTT; clone size: few; V gene: TRBV11-2; J gene: TRBJ1-1; D gene: TRBD1
CDR3 protein: CSGEENTEAFF; CDR3 DNA: TGCAGCGGTGAAGAGAACACTGAAGCTTTCTTT; clone size: .; V gene: TRBV29-1; J gene: TRBJ1-1; D gene: .
CDR3 protein: CASSRGQGQETQYF; CDR3 DNA: TGTGCCAGCTCGAGGGGACAGGGGCAAGAGACCCAGTACTTC; clone size: .; V gene: TRBV2; J gene: TRBJ2-5; D gene: TRBD1
CDR3 protein: CASSLREGTEAFF; CDR3 DNA: TGCGCCAGCAGCCTTAGGGAAGGGACTGAAGCTTTCTTT; clone size: .; V gene: TRBV4-1; J gene: TRBJ1-1; D gene: .
CDR3 protein: CASREGASYNEQFF; CDR3 DNA: TGTGCCAGCAGGGAGGGGGCCAGTTACAATGAGCAGTTCTTC; clone size: few; V gene: TRBV7-2; J gene: TRBJ2-1; D gene: .
CDR3 protein: CAWSVDSGSYNEQFF; CDR3 DNA: TGTGCCTGGAGTGTGGATAGCGGGAGCTACAATGAGCAGTTCTTC; clone size: .; V gene: TRBV30; J gene: TRBJ2-1; D gene: TRBD2
CDR3 protein: CASSMKEPLAGTGYEQYF; CDR3 DNA: TGTGCCAGCTCCATGAAAGAACCCTTAGCGGGAACTGGCTACGAGCAGTACTTC; clone size: few; V gene: TRBV2; J gene: TRBJ2-7; D gene: TRBD2
CDR3 protein: CAWSVANTDTQYF; CDR3 DNA: TGTGCCTGGAGTGTGGCAAACACAGATACGCAGTATTTT; clone size: .; V gene: TRBV30; J gene: TRBJ2-3; D gene: .
CDR3 protein: CSVERTSGSHEQYF; CDR3 DNA: TGCAGCGTTGAAAGGACTAGCGGGAGCCACGAGCAGTACTTC; clone size: few; V gene: TRBV29-1; J gene: TRBJ2-7; D gene: TRBD2
CDR3 protein: CASSSQGAGANVLTF; CDR3 DNA: TGTGCCAGCAGTTCCCAGGGGGCTGGGGCCAACGTCCTGACTTTC; clone size: .; V gene: TRBV28; J gene: TRBJ2-6; D gene: TRBD1
CDR3 protein: CAWSLSGGQREQFF; CDR3 DNA: TGTGCCTGGAGTCTTTCGGGGGGGCAAAGGGAGCAGTTCTTC; clone size: .; V gene: TRBV30; J gene: TRBJ2-1; D gene: TRBD2
CDR3 protein: CAWSLGQGRAFLWYGYTF; CDR3 DNA: TGTGCCTGGAGCCTGGGACAGGGGCGGGCCTTCCTATGGTATGGCTACACCTTC; clone size: .; V gene: TRBV30; J gene: TRBJ1-2; D gene: TRBD1
CDR3 protein: CASSSGQGPHTDTQYF; CDR3 DNA: TGTGCCAGCAGCTCCGGACAGGGCCCACACACAGATACGCAGTATTTT; clone size: few; V gene: TRBV5-4; J gene: TRBJ2-3; D gene: TRBD1
CDR3 protein: CASSVGGGYTF; CDR3 DNA: TGTGCCAGCAGCGTCGGAGGAGGCTACACCTTC; clone size: .; V gene: TRBV28; J gene: TRBJ1-2; D gene: .
CDR3 protein: CASSDRGDTGELFF; CDR3 DNA: TGCGCCAGCAGCGACAGGGGAGACACCGGGGAGCTGTTTTTT; clone size: .; V gene: TRBV5-1; J gene: TRBJ2-2; D gene: TRBD1
CDR3 protein: CSVGDRVTSKNIQYF; CDR3 DNA: TGCAGCGTCGGGGACAGGGTGACATCCAAAAACATTCAGTACTTC; clone size: few; V gene: TRBV29-1; J gene: TRBJ2-4; D gene: TRBD1
CDR3 protein: CASSPPGQGAGTEAFF; CDR3 DNA: TGTGCCAGCTCACCACCAGGCCAGGGCGCGGGCACTGAAGCTTTCTTT; clone size: .; V gene: TRBV18; J gene: TRBJ1-1; D gene: .
CDR3 protein: CSASGETQYF; CDR3 DNA: TGCAGCGCATCAGGGGAGACCCAGTACTTC; clone size: once; V gene: TRBV29-1; J gene: TRBJ2-5; D gene: .
CDR3 protein: CASRETGGYEQYF; CDR3 DNA: TGTGCCAGCAGAGAAACAGGGGGTTACGAGCAGTACTTC; clone size: .; V gene: TRBV6-5; J gene: TRBJ2-7; D gene: TRBD1
CDR3 protein: CASTTGWTVVGYTF; CDR3 DNA: TGTGCCAGCACCACTGGTTGGACAGTGGTTGGCTACACCTTC; clone size: many; V gene: TRBV28; J gene: TRBJ1-2; D gene: .
CDR3 protein: CAWRPGADEQYF; CDR3 DNA: TGTGCCTGGAGACCGGGGGCGGACGAGCAGTACTTC; clone size: few; V gene: TRBV30; J gene: TRBJ2-7; D gene: .
CDR3 protein: CASTGTVNTEAFF; CDR3 DNA: TGTGCCTCTACCGGCACAGTGAACACTGAAGCTTTCTTT; clone size: .; V gene: TRBV30; J gene: TRBJ1-1; D gene: .
CDR3 protein: CASSSSGGPHEQFF; CDR3 DNA: TGTGCCAGCAGCTCTAGCGGGGGCCCTCATGAGCAGTTCTTC; clone size: .; V gene: TRBV5-4; J gene: TRBJ2-1; D gene: TRBD2
CDR3 protein: CAWSYDRFGPSYEQYF; CDR3 DNA: TGTGCCTGGAGTTATGATCGATTCGGCCCCTCTTACGAGCAGTACTTC; clone size: .; V gene: TRBV30; J gene: TRBJ2-7; D gene: .
CDR3 protein: CSVQDSTLKLFF; CDR3 DNA: TGCAGCGTTCAGGACAGTACGTTGAAACTGTTTTTT; clone size: few; V gene: TRBV29-1; J gene: TRBJ1-4; D gene: .
CDR3 protein: CASSFGAGVGETQYF; CDR3 DNA: TGTGCCAGCAGCTTTGGAGCGGGAGTGGGAGAGACCCAGTACTTC; clone size: .; V gene: TRBV5-4; J gene: TRBJ2-5; D gene: TRBD2
CDR3 protein: CSVEGRTGWEKLFF; CDR3 DNA: TGCAGCGTTGAAGGGCGGACAGGGTGGGAAAAACTGTTTTTT; clone size: .; V gene: TRBV29-1; J gene: TRBJ1-4; D gene: TRBD1
CDR3 protein: CASTSGAETQYF; CDR3 DNA: TGTGCAAGTACTAGCGGGGCCGAGACCCAGTACTTC; clone size: .; V gene: TRBV30; J gene: TRBJ2-5; D gene: TRBD2
CDR3 protein: CAWIGRGYTEAFF; CDR3 DNA: TGTGCCTGGATTGGTCGGGGGTACACTGAAGCTTTCTTT; clone size: .; V gene: TRBV30; J gene: TRBJ1-1; D gene: .
CDR3 protein: CATSTRRTGAEQYF; CDR3 DNA: TGTGCCACCAGCACCCGACGGACAGGGGCCGAGCAGTACTTC; clone size: medium-sized; V gene: TRBV15; J gene: TRBJ2-7; D gene: TRBD1
CDR3 protein: CASSSAGASGPNEQFF; CDR3 DNA: TGTGCCAGCAGCTCGGCCGGGGCTAGCGGTCCCAATGAGCAGTTCTTC; clone size: once; V gene: TRBV6-6; J gene: TRBJ2-1; D gene: TRBD2
CDR3 protein: CASSPPARQQYF; CDR3 DNA: TGTGCCAGCAGTCCACCCGCCCGCCAGCAGTACTTC; clone size: once; V gene: TRBV28; J gene: TRBJ2-7; D gene: .
CDR3 protein: CAWSVVAYSSYNEQFF; CDR3 DNA: TGTGCCTGGAGTGTGGTGGCGTATAGCTCCTACAATGAGCAGTTCTTC; clone size: .; V gene: TRBV30; J gene: TRBJ2-1; D gene: .
CDR3 protein: CSVHRVLSTEAFF; CDR3 DNA: TGCAGCGTTCACAGGGTCTTGAGCACTGAAGCTTTCTTT; clone size: .; V gene: TRBV29-1; J gene: TRBJ1-1; D gene: .
CDR3 protein: CASSTDRPGELFF; CDR3 DNA: TGCGCCAGCAGCACGGACCGCCCAGGGGAGCTGTTTTTT; clone size: .; V gene: TRBV5-1; J gene: TRBJ2-2; D gene: .
CDR3 protein: CASSLESVNGYEQYF; CDR3 DNA: TGTGCCAGCAGCTTAGAATCCGTAAACGGCTACGAGCAGTACTTC; clone size: few; V gene: TRBV7-2; J gene: TRBJ2-7; D gene: .
CDR3 protein: CASRPPGLAGNKNIQYF; CDR3 DNA: TGTGCCAGCAGGCCTCCGGGACTAGCGGGAAACAAAAACATTCAGTACTTC; clone size: .; V gene: TRBV28; J gene: TRBJ2-4; D gene: TRBD2
CDR3 protein: CASSPLARYNEQFF; CDR3 DNA: TGTGCCAGCAGCCCCCTAGCGCGTTACAATGAGCAGTTCTTC; clone size: .; V gene: TRBV5-4; J gene: TRBJ2-1; D gene: .
CDR3 protein: CASSGGGPLAGQDNEQFF; CDR3 DNA: TGCGCCAGCAGTGGAGGGGGCCCCCTAGCGGGCCAAGACAATGAGCAGTTCTTC; clone size: .; V gene: TRBV10-2; J gene: TRBJ2-1; D gene: .
CDR3 protein: CASLSVSPYEQYF; CDR3 DNA: TGTGCCAGCCTAAGCGTATCTCCCTACGAGCAGTACTTC; clone size: .; V gene: TRBV6-6; J gene: TRBJ2-7; D gene: .
CDR3 protein: CSGRLAGVGGELFF; CDR3 DNA: TGCAGCGGCCGACTAGCGGGAGTGGGCGGGGAGCTGTTTTTT; clone size: .; V gene: TRBV29-1; J gene: TRBJ2-2; D gene: TRBD2
CDR3 protein: CASSLILRGETQYF; CDR3 DNA: TGTGCCAGCAGTTTAATCCTTAGGGGAGAGACCCAGTACTTC; clone size: few; V gene: TRBV28; J gene: TRBJ2-5; D gene: .
CDR3 protein: CSGEMGGPETQYF; CDR3 DNA: TGCAGCGGGGAGATGGGAGGGCCAGAGACCCAGTACTTC; clone size: .; V gene: TRBV29-1; J gene: TRBJ2-5; D gene: TRBD2
CDR3 protein: CSVERGLAGQETQYF; CDR3 DNA: TGCAGCGTTGAAAGGGGACTAGCGGGTCAGGAGACCCAGTACTTC; clone size: .; V gene: TRBV29-1; J gene: TRBJ2-5; D gene: TRBD2
CDR3 protein: CSVDGMVPGAGYTF; CDR3 DNA: TGCAGCGTTGATGGGATGGTGCCGGGAGCGGGCTACACCTTC; clone size: .; V gene: TRBV29-1; J gene: TRBJ1-2; D gene: .
CDR3 protein: CASRERDRRDTQYF; CDR3 DNA: TGTGCCAGCAGGGAGCGGGACCGGCGGGATACGCAGTATTTT; clone size: many; V gene: TRBV28; J gene: TRBJ2-3; D gene: TRBD2
CDR3 protein: CAWSGGYGYTF; CDR3 DNA: TGTGCCTGGAGTGGAGGATATGGCTACACCTTC; clone size: once; V gene: TRBV30; J gene: TRBJ1-2; D gene: .
CDR3 protein: CASSLPRGSYEQYF; CDR3 DNA: TGTGCCAGCAGCTTACCAAGGGGATCCTACGAGCAGTACTTC; clone size: .; V gene: TRBV7-9; J gene: TRBJ2-7; D gene: .
CDR3 protein: CSVARDSSSYEQYF; CDR3 DNA: TGCAGCGTTGCGCGGGACAGTTCCTCCTACGAGCAGTACTTC; clone size: .; V gene: TRBV29-1; J gene: TRBJ2-7; D gene: .